This T cell receptor (beta chain) was found in a study of response to subunit inactivated influenza vaccine. MiXCR was run by TCRdb on the RT-PCR reads, yielding one entry per CDR3 protein. This table has around 570,000 distinct CDR3 sequences, approximately 10% appearing once. This clonotype was counted a few times. The CDR3 consists of 14 residues. Germline V lookup: CDR1 SGHRS, CDR2 YFSETQ. The V end lost 0 bases, the J end lost 4 bases, and 11 bases lay between the germline ends. These same records also appear under a second study, on T cells expressing NK-cell markers. From that paper: cDNA encoding TCR beta was synthesized via 5'RACE template switching incorporating UMIs.

The V call is TRBV5-1, the J call TRBJ2-7; D may match TRBD1 or TRBD2 (6 bases each). The source material was PBMCs from blood, sampled on the day of vaccination. This TCR derives from a man aged 45-65 years who received an inactivated influenza vaccine. CDR3 loop: CASSLVEGVYEQYF. DNA of the CDR3: TGCGCCAGCAGCTTGGTGGAGGGGGTGTACGAGCAGTACTTC.